One and the same sample provided the 29 T cell receptor beta chains below, sequenced in a study of T cell responses to AZD1222 COVID-19 vaccine. The data were produced by immunoSEQ multiplex PCR, yet TCRdb's version contains in-frame clones alone and is incomplete. Of 150,000 to 200,000 clones listed, around 90% are singletons. Sequencing was performed on peripheral blood, taken on day 0 of AZD1222 vaccination. The receptors were sampled from an adult in good health.

The V call is TRBV19, the J call TRBJ2-7; TRBD2 aligns across 12 bases. Looked up from germline, CDR1 is LNHDA and CDR2 is SQIVND (reference sequence). V lost 3 bases, J lost 5 bases, and 8 bases stayed unmatched. This CDR3 spans 16 amino acids. The chain's CDR3 is CASSMGGTSGYHEQYF. DNA of the CDR3: TGTGCCAGTAGTATGGGGGGGACTAGCGGGTACCACGAGCAGTACTTC.

The chain links TRBV5-1 to TRBJ2-2, with TRBD1 matching over 11 bases. CDR1 is SGHRS and CDR2 is YFSETQ in the germline V gene. The CDR3 contains 14 residues. V trimming: 3 bases; J trimming: 6 bases; junction bases outside the gene matches: 1. The CDR3 nucleotides read TGCGCCAGCAGCTCGGGACAGGGGGCCGGGGAGCTGTTTTTT. This codes for CASSSGQGAGELFF.

V and J are TRBV5-1 and TRBJ2-7; the D gene is possibly TRBD2 (6 bases). The germline CDR1 and CDR2 sequences are SGHRS and YFSETQ. Trimming pared 0 bases from V and 2 bases from J, leaving 9 bases between. The CDR3 extends over 14 amino acids. CDR3 in DNA: TGCGCCAGCAGCTTGGGGCTAGCGCCCTACGAGCAGTACTTC. Its translation: CASSLGLAPYEQYF.

The genes are TRBV20-1 and TRBJ1-2; TRBD1 might be the D (6 bases). Trimming took 3 bases from V and 10 from J, leaving 18 bases between them. The CDR3 consists of 13 residues. Germline lookup yields CDR1 DFQATT and CDR2 SNEGSKA (reference sequence). CDR3 sequence (DNA): TGCAGTGCTAGTGTAGAACAGGGTCGGTCCTACACCTTC. Amino acids: CSASVEQGRSYTF.

The chain joins TRBV5-1 to TRBJ2-7; a possible D gene is TRBD2 (7 bases). The germline V gene has CDR1 SGHRS and CDR2 YFSETQ. V lost 7 bases and J lost 2, with 13 bases in between. CDR3 size: 13 residues. The CDR3 loop is CASGAGHPYEQYF. CDR3 DNA sequence: TGCGCCAGCGGAGCGGGACACCCCTACGAGCAGTACTTC.

The chain has TRBV9 and TRBJ1-2; TRBD1 matches 8 bases. This CDR3 has 18 amino acids. The V and J ends lost 6 bases and 5 bases, in that order; junction bases with no gene match: 21. The germline V gene encodes CDR1 SGDLS and CDR2 YYNGEE. The CDR3 coding sequence is TGTGCCAGCACCTCAAACCCTATCCATCAGGGGGCAAATTATGGCTACACCTTC. The encoded protein is CASTSNPIHQGANYGYTF.

This chain links TRBV29-1 with TRBJ1-2, with unresolved D. Trimming shortened V by 4 bases and J by 2 bases, and 11 bases separated the two germline ends. Germline V gene data show CDR1 as SQVTM and CDR2 as ANQGSEA. The CDR3 totals 13 residues. In DNA, the CDR3 is TGCAGCGTTGTGGGGAACGTGAACTATGGCTACACCTTC. It codes for CSVVGNVNYGYTF.

The rearrangement uses TRBV3-1 (or the pseudogene TRBV3-2) and TRBJ2-1; D unresolved. The germline V gene has CDR1 LGHDT and CDR2 YNNKEL (reference sequence). With 8 bases removed from V and 4 bases from J, the gap between germline ends came to 15 bases. CDR3 size: 14 residues. CDR3: CASATSDTYNEQFF. The CDR3, as DNA: TGTGCCAGCGCGACAAGCGACACATACAATGAGCAGTTCTTC.

The chain carries TRBV29-1 and TRBJ2-3, with unresolved D. The CDR3 covers 15 residues. V dropped 5 bases and J dropped 0 bases, with 15 bases sitting between them. In germline, CDR1 is SQVTM, CDR2 ANQGSEA. For the CDR3, the DNA is TGCAGCGTTAATTATTCTGGCAGAAGCACAGATACGCAGTATTTT. This gives the protein CSVNYSGRSTDTQYF.

This chain uses TRBV28 with TRBJ1-5; 12 bases align to TRBD1. Germline V gene sequence: CDR1 MDHEN, CDR2 SYDVKM. CDR3 length: 17 residues. Germline trimming cut 8 bases from V and 0 bases from J; bases unmatched to any gene: 8. The CDR3 sequence: CASDLGTGGYSNQPQHF. The DNA for the CDR3 is TGTGCCAGCGACTTGGGGACAGGGGGCTATAGCAATCAGCCCCAGCATTTT.

The chain couples TRBV30 to TRBJ2-7; D is ambiguous. The V end was cut by 3 bases, the J end by 7 bases, with 13 bases between. CDR3 length: 12 residues. From germline, CDR1 is GTSNPN and CDR2 SVGIG (reference sequence). CDR3 nucleotide sequence: TGTGCCTGGAGGGGGATCGGCCGTGAGCAGTACTTC. Encoded protein: CAWRGIGREQYF. Drawing the rest from reference TRBV30 and TRBJ2-7, the complete variable domain is SQTIHQWPATLVQPVGSPLSLECTVEGTSNPNLYWYRQAAGRGLQLLFYSVGIGQISSEVPQNLSASRPQDRQFILSSKKLLLSDSGFYLCAWRGIGREQYFGPGTRLTVT.

The CDR3 protein is CASSFGGGADTQYF. The CDR3 DNA reads as TGCGCCAGCAGCTTTGGGGGGGGCGCAGATACGCAGTATTTT. This chain connects TRBV5-1 to TRBJ2-3; a possible D gene is TRBD2 (7 bases). There are 14 residues in the CDR3. V was clipped by 2 bases and J by 4 bases, with 11 bases between them. Germline lookup yields CDR1 SGHRS and CDR2 YFSETQ.

J is TRBJ2-2 and V is TRBV7-9; D unclear. Germline CDR1 is SEHNR and CDR2 is FQNEAQ (reference sequence). Trimming left V 1 base short and J 1 base short, with 7 bases between. The CDR3 totals 15 residues. The CDR3 loop is CASSLGTGNTGELFF. CDR3 in DNA: TGTGCCAGCAGCTTAGGAACCGGGAACACCGGGGAGCTGTTTTTT.

The V call is TRBV28, the J call TRBJ2-6, with D possibly matching TRBD1 (6 bases). The CDR3 has 17 residues. Trimming took off 0 bases at V and 1 base at J, with 10 bases between the two ends. The germline V gene encodes CDR1 MDHEN and CDR2 SYDVKM. DNA of the CDR3: TGTGCCAGCAGTTTATGGGGGGCTGGGTCTGGGGCCAACGTCCTGACTTTC. It specifies CASSLWGAGSGANVLTF. Full variable domain (rest looked up from reference TRBV28 and TRBJ2-6): DVKVTQSSRYLVKRTGEKVFLECVQDMDHENMFWYRQDPGLGLRLIYFSYDVKMKEKGDIPEGYSVSREKKERFSLILESASTNQTSMYLCASSLWGAGSGANVLTFGAGSRLTVL.

The chain has TRBV9 and TRBJ1-3, with D unclear. The CDR3 contains 15 residues. Germline CDR1 SGDLS, CDR2 YYNGEE. V gave up 0 bases and J gave up 4 bases, with 11 bases separating them. The CDR3, as DNA: TGTGCCAGCAGCGTAGACATAGGAGGAGGAAACACCATATATTTT. The encoded protein is CASSVDIGGGNTIYF.

The chain joins TRBV6-5 to TRBJ1-2; weak D call: TRBD1 (5 bases). The CDR3 is made up of 14 amino acids. CDR1 MNHEY and CDR2 SVGAGI come from the germline V gene. V was pared by 5 bases and J by 4 bases, with 14 bases between. CDR3 in amino acids: CASSTRQSSYGYTF. The CDR3 nucleotides read TGTGCCAGCAGTACCCGACAGAGTAGCTATGGCTACACCTTC.

The chain has TRBV7-8 and TRBJ1-1; no clear D gene. The CDR3 totals 12 residues. V was trimmed by 5 bases and J by 0 bases, leaving 4 bases between them. Germline CDR1 and CDR2: SGHVS and FQNEAQ. CDR3 protein: CASSAMNTEAFF. CDR3 DNA: TGTGCCAGCAGCGCAATGAACACTGAAGCTTTCTTT.

The chain employs TRBV7-9 and TRBJ2-3, with a tentative D call TRBD2 (5 bases). Germline V gene data show CDR1 as SEHNR and CDR2 as FQNEAQ (reference sequence). The CDR3 extends over 14 amino acids. V was shortened by 5 bases and J by 2 bases, with 11 bases between the two germline ends. CDR3 DNA sequence: TGTGCCAGCAGCGAGGACTGGATCACAGATACGCAGTATTTT. The encoded protein is CASSEDWITDTQYF.

The chain carries TRBV9 and TRBJ2-3; D may be TRBD1 (5 bases). The CDR3 covers 14 residues. Germline V gene data show CDR1 as SGDLS and CDR2 as YYNGEE. The ends were cut back, 4 bases at V and 1 base at J, with 10 bases in the middle. The CDR3 here is CASSLRQRTDTQYF. CDR3 nucleotide sequence: TGTGCCAGCAGCCTCCGACAGCGCACAGATACGCAGTATTTT.

This sequence joins TRBV29-1 and TRBJ1-1; D uncertain. Trimming took off 3 bases at V and 4 bases at J, with 9 bases between the two ends. This CDR3 has 12 amino acids. Germline V gene data show CDR1 as SQVTM and CDR2 as ANQGSEA. The CDR3 nucleotides read TGCAGCGTTGATGGGTGGAGCACTGAAGCTTTCTTT. It yields the protein CSVDGWSTEAFF. Filled out from reference TRBV29-1 and TRBJ1-1, the complete variable domain reads SAVISQKPSRDICQRGTSLTIQCQVDSQVTMMFWYRQQPGQSLTLIATANQGSEATYESGFVIDKFPISRPNLTFSTLTVSNMSPEDSSIYLCSVDGWSTEAFFGQGTRLTVV.

The chain has TRBV6-4 and TRBJ1-4, with D possibly being TRBD1 (5 bases). The CDR3 length is 16 residues. Trimming took 8 bases from V and 3 from J, leaving 19 bases between them. The germline CDR1 and CDR2 sequences are MRHNA and SNTAGT. The CDR3 protein is CASHYDRERANEKLFF. The CDR3 nucleotides read TGTGCCAGCCACTACGACAGAGAAAGGGCTAATGAAAAACTGTTTTTT.

The rearrangement joins TRBV9 to TRBJ1-3, with unresolved D. Looked up from germline, CDR1 is SGDLS and CDR2 is YYNGEE. The CDR3 length is 12 residues. Trimming cost V 3 bases and J 4 bases, with 5 bases left between them. This chain's CDR3 is CASSAQGNTIYF. The CDR3 nucleotides are TGTGCCAGCAGCGCACAGGGAAACACCATATATTTT.

The chain carries TRBV18 and TRBJ2-7; D remains ambiguous. Per germline, CDR1 KGHSH and CDR2 LQKENI. The CDR3 extends over 10 amino acids. V lost 8 bases and J 5 bases, leaving 7 bases between the germline ends. The CDR3 here is CASPRDEQYF. CDR3 in DNA: TGTGCCAGCCCTCGGGACGAGCAGTACTTC.

This chain connects TRBV7-9 to TRBJ2-2; D is uncertain. The CDR3 contains 15 residues. In germline, CDR1 is SEHNR, CDR2 FQNEAQ (reference sequence). The germline V and J ends were trimmed by 5 bases and 1 base, with 11 bases remaining between them. In nucleotides, the CDR3 is TGTGCCAGCAGCCCGGTTCGGATGAACACCGGGGAGCTGTTTTTT. Its translation is CASSPVRMNTGELFF. Variable domain in full (rest from reference TRBV7-9 and TRBJ2-2): DTGVSQNPRHKITKRGQNVTFRCDPISEHNRLYWYRQTLGQGPEFLTYFQNEAQLEKSRLLSDRFSAERPKGSFSTLEIQRTEQGDSAMYLCASSPVRMNTGELFFGEGSRLTVL.

The chain is built from TRBV7-8 and TRBJ1-2; D is unresolved. Looked up from germline, CDR1 is SGHVS and CDR2 is FQNEAQ. There are 15 residues in the CDR3. Trimming removed 1 base from V and 2 bases from J, with 11 bases in between. In DNA form, the CDR3 reads TGTGCCAGCAGCTTAGAAGGGCGCCCAAACTATGGCTACACCTTC. It translates to CASSLEGRPNYGYTF.

The chain carries TRBV6-5 and TRBJ1-1; D might be TRBD1 (6 bases). Deletions cut 7 bases from V and 2 bases from J, with 14 bases between. This CDR3 is built from 14 residues. Germline V gene lookup returns CDR1 MNHEY and CDR2 SVGAGI. In DNA form, the CDR3 reads TGTGCCAGCATGGGGGCTCCGGGCAACACTGAAGCTTTCTTT. This codes for CASMGAPGNTEAFF.

V gene TRBV24-1 combines with J gene TRBJ2-1, with D hard to call. V was trimmed by 0 bases and J by 6 bases, leaving 17 bases between them. The CDR3 runs to 17 residues. Germline assignment: CDR1 KGHDR and CDR2 SFDVKD. The CDR3 loop reads CATSDLQVGITPNEQFF. CDR3 coding DNA: TGTGCCACCAGTGATTTGCAGGTGGGGATCACCCCCAATGAGCAGTTCTTC.

The CDR3 bases are TGTGCCAGCAGTTACCAGACAGGGAGGAGGAATGAGCAGTTCTTC. Amino acid sequence: CASSYQTGRRNEQFF. The chain couples TRBV28 to TRBJ2-1; D perhaps matches TRBD1 (7 bases). V was shortened by 4 bases and J by 7 bases, with 17 bases between the two germline ends. Per the germline V gene, CDR1 is MDHEN and CDR2 is SYDVKM. The CDR3 has 15 residues.

CDR3 in amino acids: CASGQTLWEQYF. CDR3 sequence (DNA): TGTGCCAGTGGGCAGACCCTTTGGGAGCAGTACTTC. This chain connects TRBV9 to TRBJ2-7; D call uncertain. CDR1 SGDLS and CDR2 YYNGEE come from the germline V gene. The length of the CDR3 is 12 residues. Trimming took off 8 bases at V and 7 bases at J, with 16 bases between the two ends.